The 19 T cell receptor beta chains reported below all come from one sample, sequenced in a study of cytomegalovirus exposure and HLA in healthy donors. A multiplex PCR was run with 60 Vbeta primers and 13 Jbeta primers. Profiled with immunoSEQ multiplex PCR; TCRdb holds only in-frame clones, not every one. This table holds about 120,000 clones, just under 75% found once. Sequencing input: PBMCs. These receptors all stem from a human donor in good health.

V and J are TRBV27 and TRBJ2-7; 12 nucleotides line up with TRBD2. Germline values: CDR1 MNHEY, CDR2 SMNVEV (reference sequence). The CDR3 is 16 residues long. Trimming removed 5 bases from V and 2 bases from J; junction bases left unmatched: 7. DNA of the CDR3: TGTGCCAGCAGTCAAACAGGACTAGCGGGGCCCTACGAGCAGTACTTC. Amino acids: CASSQTGLAGPYEQYF.

The rearrangement links TRBV7-2 to TRBJ1-1; D is undetermined. The CDR3 loop spans 14 amino acids. Trimming pared 8 bases from V and 3 bases from J, leaving 16 bases between. The V gene's germline CDR1 is SGHTA and CDR2 FQGNSA. CDR3 residues: CASSPGGRDTEAFF. The CDR3 coding sequence is TGTGCCAGCTCCCCCGGAGGGAGGGACACTGAAGCTTTCTTT.

The genes are TRBV6-6 and TRBJ2-3, with D perhaps matching TRBD2 (6 bases). The CDR3 runs 15 residues. V lost 7 bases and J 2 bases, leaving 16 bases between the germline ends. The V gene's germline CDR1 is MNHNY and CDR2 SVGAGI (reference sequence). The CDR3 loop reads CASNYGTLNTDTQYF. CDR3 sequence (DNA): TGTGCCAGCAATTATGGGACTCTCAACACAGATACGCAGTATTTT.

This chain connects TRBV7-2 to TRBJ2-2; TRBD2 is a possible D gene (6 bases). The CDR3 is made up of 16 amino acids. CDR1 and CDR2 from the germline V gene are SGHTA and FQGNSA. V lost 3 bases and J lost 2, with 13 bases in between. The CDR3 reads CASSLTPGLNTGELFF. CDR3 sequence (DNA): TGTGCCAGCAGCTTGACTCCGGGACTTAACACCGGGGAGCTGTTTTTT.

The CDR3 loop reads CASLFVESSGFKKQYF. The CDR3 coding sequence is TGTGCCAGCCTTTTTGTAGAGTCTAGCGGGTTCAAGAAGCAGTACTTC. The rearrangement links TRBV2 to TRBJ2-7, with 8 bases aligning to TRBD2. The V gene end was trimmed by 8 bases and the J gene end by 8 bases; junction bases not matched to a gene: 20. CDR1 is SNHLY and CDR2 is FYNNEI in the germline V gene. The length of the CDR3 is 16 residues.

The rearrangement uses TRBV30 and TRBJ1-3, with D uncertain. The germline V gene encodes CDR1 GTSNPN and CDR2 SVGIG (reference sequence). The CDR3 extends over 13 amino acids. CDR3 DNA sequence: TGTGCTTATCAACCTAGCTCTGGAAACACCATATATTTT. Its translation is CAYQPSSGNTIYF.

The CDR3 DNA reads TGTGCCAGCAGCTCTCTTGGGACTAGTGCTGGGCGGATCTACGAGCAGTACTTC. It yields the protein CASSSLGTSAGRIYEQYF. J is TRBJ2-7 and V is TRBV7-9; 8 nucleotides align to TRBD2. V gave up 4 bases and J gave up 3 bases; unmatched junction bases: 17. Germline CDR1 reads SEHNR; CDR2 reads FQNEAQ (reference sequence). This CDR3 is built from 18 residues.

The V and J genes are TRBV4-2 and TRBJ1-2; 9 bases fit TRBD1. The germline V gene has CDR1 LGHNA and CDR2 YNFKEQ. Trimming took 6 bases from V and 7 from J; bases not matched to a gene: 9. CDR3 length equals 14 residues. The CDR3 protein is CASRPPGQGRGYTF. Written as DNA, the CDR3 is TGTGCCAGCAGACCTCCGGGACAGGGCCGTGGCTACACCTTC.

The chain employs TRBV29-1 and TRBJ2-3; unclear D gene. In germline, CDR1 is SQVTM, CDR2 ANQGSEA. V gave up 4 bases and J gave up 2 bases, with 4 bases separating them. The CDR3 is 11 residues long. The CDR3 protein is CSVGATDTQYF. DNA of the CDR3: TGCAGCGTTGGGGCCACAGATACGCAGTATTTT.

This clone appeared a few times. The chain is built from TRBV4-2 and TRBJ1-1, with TRBD1 identical over 8 bases. CDR3 length equals 14 residues. With V trimmed by 3 bases and J by 1 base, 1 base remained unmatched. Germline-derived CDR1 and CDR2 are LGHNA and YNFKEQ. CDR3 sequence (DNA): TGTGCCAGCAGCCAGGGACAGGCGAACACTGAAGCTTTCTTT. Its translation: CASSQGQANTEAFF.

The chain joins TRBV7-2 to TRBJ1-3, with TRBD1 as a possible D gene (5 bases). V was cut by 6 bases and J by 8 bases, with 11 bases left in between. CDR3 length equals 12 residues. Germline lookup yields CDR1 SGHTA and CDR2 FQGNSA. CDR3 sequence: CASSPSRDTIYF. Written as DNA, the CDR3 is TGTGCCAGCAGTCCGTCCAGGGACACCATATATTTT. The complete variable domain, with remaining parts taken from reference TRBV7-2 and TRBJ1-3, reads GAGVSQSPSNKVTEKGKDVELRCDPISGHTALYWYRQSLGQGLEFLIYFQGNSAPDKSGLPSDRFSAERTGGSVSTLTIQRTQQEDSAVYLCASSPSRDTIYFGEGSWLTVV.

A single count supports this clone. This chain uses TRBV7-9 with TRBJ2-7; 8 nucleotides agree with TRBD2. The ends lost 8 bases at V and 3 bases at J; junction bases unmatched: 9. The CDR3 extends over 14 amino acids. From germline, CDR1 is SEHNR and CDR2 FQNEAQ (reference sequence). The CDR3 loop reads CASGRTSGGYEQYF. The CDR3 DNA reads TGTGCCAGCGGACGAACTAGCGGAGGCTACGAGCAGTACTTC.

The chain couples TRBV20-1 to TRBJ1-4; TRBD1 might be the D (5 bases). In germline, CDR1 is DFQATT, CDR2 SNEGSKA (reference sequence). The V gene lost 3 bases and the J gene lost 7 bases, with 6 bases spanning the gap. This CDR3 comprises 11 residues. CDR3 sequence (DNA): TGCAGTGCTAGTAGGGGTGAAAAACTGTTTTTT. It specifies CSASRGEKLFF.

This chain connects TRBV5-1 to TRBJ1-1; 7 positions agree with TRBD1. The CDR3 is 13 amino acids. Germline V gene data show CDR1 as SGHRS and CDR2 as YFSETQ. The V segment lost 2 bases and the J segment 8 bases; nucleotides outside the gene matches: 6. Here the CDR3 reads CASSFPTTGEAFF. The CDR3 DNA reads TGCGCCAGCAGCTTCCCCACGACAGGGGAAGCTTTCTTT.

In DNA form, the CDR3 reads TGTGCCAGCAGCTCACCGGGACAGTCACCCTATGGCTACACCTTC. It yields the protein CASSSPGQSPYGYTF. The V gene is TRBV7-8, the J gene TRBJ1-2; 7 positions match TRBD1. Germline V CDR1 and CDR2: SGHVS, FQNEAQ. The CDR3 is 15 amino acids. Trimming took 4 bases from V and 4 from J; bases not matched to a gene: 9.

This clone came up once. The chain combines TRBV4-3 with TRBJ2-7; 8 bases are shared with TRBD2. The trim removed 2 bases at V and 7 bases at J, leaving 16 bases unmatched. The CDR3 is 17 residues long. Germline V gene lookup returns CDR1 LGHNA and CDR2 YSLEER. The CDR3 sequence: CASSQTSTGTSPWEQYF. The CDR3 bases are TGCGCCAGCAGCCAAACGAGCACCGGGACTAGTCCGTGGGAGCAGTACTTC.

The chain carries TRBV19 and TRBJ2-3; D is ambiguous. With 5 bases removed from V and 4 bases from J, the gap between germline ends came to 19 bases. Germline CDR1 and CDR2: LNHDA and SQIVND (reference sequence). The length of the CDR3 is 16 residues. The CDR3: CASSPRKETFSDTQYF. The CDR3 coding sequence is TGTGCCAGTAGTCCCCGGAAGGAGACCTTTTCAGATACGCAGTATTTT. The complete variable domain, with remaining parts taken from reference TRBV19 and TRBJ2-3, reads DGGITQSPKYLFRKEGQNVTLSCEQNLNHDAMYWYRQDPGQGLRLIYYSQIVNDFQKGDIAEGYSVSREKKESFPLTVTSAQKNPTAFYLCASSPRKETFSDTQYFGPGTRLTVL.

The genes are TRBV15 and TRBJ1-2; 8 nucleotides match TRBD1. J gave up 6 bases and V 2 bases, and 5 bases lay outside the gene matches. The germline V gene has CDR1 LNHNV and CDR2 YYDKDF (reference sequence). CDR3 length equals 14 residues. In nucleotides, the CDR3 is TGTGCCACCAGCAGACCGCAGGGGGCAAATGGCTACACCTTC. Translating gives CATSRPQGANGYTF.

Of note for this clone: The sample holds other DNA sequences that translate to the same CDR3. The genes are TRBV7-2 and TRBJ2-5; unclear D gene. Trimming took 0 bases from V and 2 from J, leaving 4 bases between them. The germline V gene has CDR1 SGHTA and CDR2 FQGNSA. The CDR3 loop spans 13 amino acids. CDR3 nucleotide sequence: TGTGCCAGCAGCTTAGCCAGGCAAGAGACCCAGTACTTC. This sequence encodes CASSLARQETQYF.